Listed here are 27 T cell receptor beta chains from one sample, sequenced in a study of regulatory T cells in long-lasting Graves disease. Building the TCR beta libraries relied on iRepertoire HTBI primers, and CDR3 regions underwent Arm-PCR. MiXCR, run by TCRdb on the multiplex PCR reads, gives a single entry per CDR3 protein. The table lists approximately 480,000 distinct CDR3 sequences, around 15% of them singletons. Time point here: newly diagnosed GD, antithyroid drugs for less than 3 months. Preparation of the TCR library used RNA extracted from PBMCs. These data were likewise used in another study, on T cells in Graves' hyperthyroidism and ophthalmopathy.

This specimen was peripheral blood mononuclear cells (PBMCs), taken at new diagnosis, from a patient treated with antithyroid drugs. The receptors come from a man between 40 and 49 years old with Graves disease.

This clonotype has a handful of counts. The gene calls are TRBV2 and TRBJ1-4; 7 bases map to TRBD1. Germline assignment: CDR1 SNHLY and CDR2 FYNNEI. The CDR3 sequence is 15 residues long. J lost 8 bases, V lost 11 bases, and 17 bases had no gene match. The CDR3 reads CASSVTVGGGEKLFF. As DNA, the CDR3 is TGTGCCTCTTCGGTGACGGTCGGAGGGGGCGAAAAACTGTTTTTT.

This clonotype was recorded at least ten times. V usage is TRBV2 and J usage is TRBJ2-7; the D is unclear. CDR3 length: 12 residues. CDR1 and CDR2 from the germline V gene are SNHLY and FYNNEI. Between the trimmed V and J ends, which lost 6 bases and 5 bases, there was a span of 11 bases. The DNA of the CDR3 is TGTGCCAGCAGCGGAGACTTGCACGAGCAGTACTTC. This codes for CASSGDLHEQYF. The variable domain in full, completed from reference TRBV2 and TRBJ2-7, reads EPEVTQTPSHQVTQMGQEVILRCVPISNHLYFYWYRQILGQKVEFLVSFYNNEISEKSEIFDDQFSVERPDGSNFTLKIRSTKLEDSAMYFCASSGDLHEQYFGPGTRLTVT.

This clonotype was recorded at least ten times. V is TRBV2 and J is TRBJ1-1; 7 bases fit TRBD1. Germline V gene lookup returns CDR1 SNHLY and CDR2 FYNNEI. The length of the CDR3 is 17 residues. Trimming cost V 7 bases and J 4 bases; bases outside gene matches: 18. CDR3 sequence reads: CASTLAARTGVITEAFF. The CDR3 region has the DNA TGTGCCAGCACCCTAGCGGCCCGGACAGGCGTAATCACTGAAGCTTTCTTT.

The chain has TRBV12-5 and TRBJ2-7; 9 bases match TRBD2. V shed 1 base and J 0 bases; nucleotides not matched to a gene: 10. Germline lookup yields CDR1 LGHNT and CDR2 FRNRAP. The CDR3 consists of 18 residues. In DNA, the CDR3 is TGTGCTAGTGGTTTGGATCCCCGTAGCGGGAGATCCTCCTACGAGCAGTACTTC. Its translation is CASGLDPRSGRSSYEQYF.

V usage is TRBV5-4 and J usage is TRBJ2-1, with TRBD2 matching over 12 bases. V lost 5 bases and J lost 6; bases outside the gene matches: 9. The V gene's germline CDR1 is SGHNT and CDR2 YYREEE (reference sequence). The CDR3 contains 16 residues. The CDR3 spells CASSTRTSGVRNEQFF. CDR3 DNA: TGTGCCAGCAGTACCCGGACTAGCGGGGTTCGCAATGAGCAGTTCTTC. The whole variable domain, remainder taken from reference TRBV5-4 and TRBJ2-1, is ETGVTQSPTHLIKTRGQQVTLRCSSQSGHNTVSWYQQALGQGPQFIFQYYREEENGRGNFPPRFSGLQFPNYSSELNVNALELDDSALYLCASSTRTSGVRNEQFFGPGTRLTVL.

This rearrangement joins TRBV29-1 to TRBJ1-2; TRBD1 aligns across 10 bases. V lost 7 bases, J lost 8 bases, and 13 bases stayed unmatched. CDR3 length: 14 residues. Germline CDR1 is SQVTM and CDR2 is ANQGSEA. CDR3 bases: TGCAGCGCTAGACCGACAGGGGGCCTTTCGGGCTACACCTTC. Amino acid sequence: CSARPTGGLSGYTF. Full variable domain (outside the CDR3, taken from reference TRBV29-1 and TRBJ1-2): SAVISQKPSRDICQRGTSLTIQCQVDSQVTMMFWYRQQPGQSLTLIATANQGSEATYESGFVIDKFPISRPNLTFSTLTVSNMSPEDSSIYLCSARPTGGLSGYTFGSGTRLTVV.

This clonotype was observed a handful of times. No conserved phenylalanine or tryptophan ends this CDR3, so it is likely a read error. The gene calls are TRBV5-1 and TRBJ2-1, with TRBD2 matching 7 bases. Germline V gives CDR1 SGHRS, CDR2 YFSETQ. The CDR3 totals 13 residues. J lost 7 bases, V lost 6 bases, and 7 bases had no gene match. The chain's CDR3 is CASIGGSQNEQFL. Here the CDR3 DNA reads TGCGCCAGCATTGGCGGGAGTCAGAATGAGCAGTTCCTC.

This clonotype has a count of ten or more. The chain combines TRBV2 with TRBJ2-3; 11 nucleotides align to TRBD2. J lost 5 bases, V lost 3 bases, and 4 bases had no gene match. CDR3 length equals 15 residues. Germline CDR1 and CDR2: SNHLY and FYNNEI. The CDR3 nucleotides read TGTGCCAGCAGTGACCCCGGACTAGCGGGAGATACGCAGTATTTT. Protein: CASSDPGLAGDTQYF.

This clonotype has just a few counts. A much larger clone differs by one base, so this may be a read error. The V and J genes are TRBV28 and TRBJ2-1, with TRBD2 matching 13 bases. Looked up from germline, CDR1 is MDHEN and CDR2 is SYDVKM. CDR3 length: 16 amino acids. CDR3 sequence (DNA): TGTGCCAGCAGTATCACTAGCGGGAGGGCCTCAGATGAGCAGCTCTTC. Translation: CASSITSGRASDEQLF.

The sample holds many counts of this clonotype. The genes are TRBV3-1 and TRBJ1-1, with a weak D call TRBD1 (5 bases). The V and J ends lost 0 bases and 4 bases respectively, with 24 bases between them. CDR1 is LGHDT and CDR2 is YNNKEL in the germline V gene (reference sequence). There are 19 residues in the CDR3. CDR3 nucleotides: TGTGCCAGCAGCCAAGAAACTCGGGGGATAGGACTGCTGGGCACTGAAGCTTTCTTT. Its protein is CASSQETRGIGLLGTEAFF. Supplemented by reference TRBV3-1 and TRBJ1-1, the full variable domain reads DTAVSQTPKYLVTQMGNDKSIKCEQNLGHDTMYWYKQDSKKFLKIMFSYNNKELIINETVPNRFSPKSPDKAHLNLHINSLELGDSAVYFCASSQETRGIGLLGTEAFFGQGTRLTVV.

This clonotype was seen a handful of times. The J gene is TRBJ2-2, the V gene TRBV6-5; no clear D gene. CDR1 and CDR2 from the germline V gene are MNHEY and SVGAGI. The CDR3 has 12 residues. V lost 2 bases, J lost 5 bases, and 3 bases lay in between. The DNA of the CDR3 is TGTGCCAGCAGTTACGCAACCGGGGAGCTGTTTTTT. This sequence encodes CASSYATGELFF.

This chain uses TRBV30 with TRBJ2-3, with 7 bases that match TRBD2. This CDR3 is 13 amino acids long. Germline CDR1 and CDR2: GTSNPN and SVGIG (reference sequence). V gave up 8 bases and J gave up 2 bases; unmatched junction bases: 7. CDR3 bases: TGTGCCGTCGTGACTAGCATCACAGATACGCAGTATTTT. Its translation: CAVVTSITDTQYF.

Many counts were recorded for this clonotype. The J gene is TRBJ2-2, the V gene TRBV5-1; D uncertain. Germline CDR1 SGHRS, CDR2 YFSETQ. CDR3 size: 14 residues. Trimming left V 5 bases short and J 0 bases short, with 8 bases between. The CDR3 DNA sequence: TGCGCCAGCAGTCGAGAACCGAACACCGGGGAGCTGTTTTTT. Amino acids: CASSREPNTGELFF.

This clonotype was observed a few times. The CDR3 region is CASSLKAGGDTQYF. CDR3 DNA sequence: TGTGCCAGCAGCTTAAAAGCGGGAGGAGATACGCAGTATTTT. The J gene is TRBJ2-3, the V gene TRBV7-8, with 9 bases lining up with TRBD2. This CDR3 spans 14 amino acids. The trim removed 2 bases at V and 5 bases at J, leaving 2 bases unmatched. Looked up from germline, CDR1 is SGHVS and CDR2 is FQNEAQ.

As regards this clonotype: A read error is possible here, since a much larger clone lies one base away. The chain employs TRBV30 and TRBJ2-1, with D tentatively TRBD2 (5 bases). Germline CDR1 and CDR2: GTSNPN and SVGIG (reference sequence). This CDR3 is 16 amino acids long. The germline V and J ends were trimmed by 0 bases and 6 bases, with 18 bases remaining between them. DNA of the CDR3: TGTGCCTGGAGTGTACATGGTACAACTAGGGTCAATGAGCAGTTCTTC. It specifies CAWSVHGTTRVNEQFF.

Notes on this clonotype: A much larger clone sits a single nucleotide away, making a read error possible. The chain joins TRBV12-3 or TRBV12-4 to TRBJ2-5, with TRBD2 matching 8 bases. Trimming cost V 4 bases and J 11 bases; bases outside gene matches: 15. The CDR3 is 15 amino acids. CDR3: CASSSFREGLVEQYF. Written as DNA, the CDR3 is TGTGCCAGCAGTTCCTTTCGGGAGGGCCTGGTTGAGCAGTACTTC.

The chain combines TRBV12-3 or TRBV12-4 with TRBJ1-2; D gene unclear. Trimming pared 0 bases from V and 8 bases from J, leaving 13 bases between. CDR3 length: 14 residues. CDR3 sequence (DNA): TGTGCCAGCAGTTTAGCGCCTTCTGGATACGGCTACACCTTC. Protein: CASSLAPSGYGYTF.

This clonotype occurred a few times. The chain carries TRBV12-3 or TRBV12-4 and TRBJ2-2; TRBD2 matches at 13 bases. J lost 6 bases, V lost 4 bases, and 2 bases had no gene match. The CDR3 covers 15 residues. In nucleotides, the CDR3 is TGTGCCAGCAGTTCCGGACTAGCGGGAGCCGGGGAGCTGTTTTTT. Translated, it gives CASSSGLAGAGELFF.

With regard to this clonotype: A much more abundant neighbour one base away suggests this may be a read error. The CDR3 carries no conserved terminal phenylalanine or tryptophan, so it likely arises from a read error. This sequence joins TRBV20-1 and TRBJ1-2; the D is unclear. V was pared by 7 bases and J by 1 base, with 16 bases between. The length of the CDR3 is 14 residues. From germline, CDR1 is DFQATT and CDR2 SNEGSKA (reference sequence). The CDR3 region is CSVSPKGYNYGYTL. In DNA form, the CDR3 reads TGCAGTGTCAGCCCAAAAGGGTATAACTATGGCTACACCTTA.

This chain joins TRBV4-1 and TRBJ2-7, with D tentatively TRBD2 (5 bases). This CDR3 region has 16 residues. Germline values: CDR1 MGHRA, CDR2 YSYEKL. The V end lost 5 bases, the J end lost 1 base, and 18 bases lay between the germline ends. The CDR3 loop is CASSGRPGAVSYEQYF. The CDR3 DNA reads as TGCGCCAGCAGCGGCCGCCCTGGAGCGGTTTCCTACGAGCAGTACTTC.

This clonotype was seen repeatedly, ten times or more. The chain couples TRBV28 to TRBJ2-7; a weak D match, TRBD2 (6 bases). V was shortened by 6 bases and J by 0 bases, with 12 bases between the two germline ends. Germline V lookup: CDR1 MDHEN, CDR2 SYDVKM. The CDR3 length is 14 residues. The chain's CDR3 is CASSRSGSSYEQYF. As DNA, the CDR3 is TGTGCCAGCAGCCGTAGCGGCAGCTCCTACGAGCAGTACTTC.

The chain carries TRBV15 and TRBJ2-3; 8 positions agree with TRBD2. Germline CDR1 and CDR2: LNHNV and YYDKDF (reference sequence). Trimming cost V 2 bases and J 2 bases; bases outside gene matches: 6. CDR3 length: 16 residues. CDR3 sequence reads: CATSRPGLASTDTQYF. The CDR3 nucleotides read TGTGCCACCAGCAGACCCGGACTAGCCTCCACAGATACGCAGTATTTT.

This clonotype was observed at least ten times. The chain's CDR3 is CASGEVGLAGVGTYEQYF. CDR3 bases: TGTGCCAGTGGGGAGGTAGGACTAGCGGGAGTAGGAACCTACGAGCAGTACTTC. This chain connects TRBV12-3 or TRBV12-4 to TRBJ2-7; 13 nucleotides align to TRBD2. CDR3 size: 18 residues. The ends lost 9 bases at V and 2 bases at J; junction bases unmatched: 16.

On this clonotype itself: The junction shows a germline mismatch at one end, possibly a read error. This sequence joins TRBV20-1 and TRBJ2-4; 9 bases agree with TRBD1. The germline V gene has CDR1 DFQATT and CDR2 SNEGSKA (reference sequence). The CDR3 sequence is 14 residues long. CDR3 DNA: TGCGGTGCGGGGACAGGGTTGGCCAAAAACATTCAGTACTTC. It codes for CGAGTGLAKNIQYF.

DNA for the CDR3: TGTGCCAGCAGTTCGGTGGGGGCGGGTTACGGTTACAATGAGCAGTTCTTC. As protein: CASSSVGAGYGYNEQFF. The rearrangement joins TRBV12-3 or TRBV12-4 to TRBJ2-1; D might be TRBD1 (6 bases). There are 17 residues in the CDR3. Trimming shortened V by 4 bases and J by 4 bases, and 20 bases separated the two germline ends.

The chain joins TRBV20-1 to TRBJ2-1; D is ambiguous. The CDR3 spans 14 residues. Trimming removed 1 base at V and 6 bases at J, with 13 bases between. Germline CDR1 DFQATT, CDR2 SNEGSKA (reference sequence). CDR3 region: CSARVIGATNEQFF. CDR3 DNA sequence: TGCAGTGCTAGAGTTATCGGAGCGACCAATGAGCAGTTCTTC.

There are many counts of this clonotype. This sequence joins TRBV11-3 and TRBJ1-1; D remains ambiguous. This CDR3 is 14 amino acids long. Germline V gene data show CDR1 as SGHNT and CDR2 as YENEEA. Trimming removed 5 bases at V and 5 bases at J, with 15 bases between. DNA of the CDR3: TGTGCCAGCAGCCTGCATCTGACGGGGACTGAAGCTTTCTTT. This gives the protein CASSLHLTGTEAFF.